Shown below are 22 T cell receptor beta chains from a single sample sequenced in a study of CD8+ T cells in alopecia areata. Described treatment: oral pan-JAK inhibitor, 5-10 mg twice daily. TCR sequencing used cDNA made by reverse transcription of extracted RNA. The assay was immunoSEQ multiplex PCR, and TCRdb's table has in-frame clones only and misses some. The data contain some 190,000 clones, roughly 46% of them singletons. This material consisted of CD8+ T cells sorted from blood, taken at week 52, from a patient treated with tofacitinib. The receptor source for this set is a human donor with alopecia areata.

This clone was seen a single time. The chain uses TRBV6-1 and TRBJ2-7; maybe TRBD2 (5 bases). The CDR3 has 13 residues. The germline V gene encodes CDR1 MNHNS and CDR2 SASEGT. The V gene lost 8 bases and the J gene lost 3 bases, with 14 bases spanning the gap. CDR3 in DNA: TGTGCCAGCTCCGAGGGAAACGGCTACGAGCAGTACTTC. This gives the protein CASSEGNGYEQYF.

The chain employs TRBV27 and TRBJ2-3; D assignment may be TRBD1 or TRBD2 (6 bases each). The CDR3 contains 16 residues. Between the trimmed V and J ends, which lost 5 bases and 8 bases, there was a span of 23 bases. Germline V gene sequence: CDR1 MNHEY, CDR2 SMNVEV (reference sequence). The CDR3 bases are TGTGCCAGCAGTCCGCGGGACACCCAAGGGGCGGGTACGCAGTATTTT. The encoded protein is CASSPRDTQGAGTQYF.

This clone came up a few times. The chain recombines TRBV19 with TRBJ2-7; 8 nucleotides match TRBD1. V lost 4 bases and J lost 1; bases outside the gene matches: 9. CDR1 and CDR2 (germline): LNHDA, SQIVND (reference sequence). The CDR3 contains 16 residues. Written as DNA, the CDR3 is TGTGCCAGTAGTACCATCCGGACAGGGAATTCCTACGAGCAGTACTTC. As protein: CASSTIRTGNSYEQYF.

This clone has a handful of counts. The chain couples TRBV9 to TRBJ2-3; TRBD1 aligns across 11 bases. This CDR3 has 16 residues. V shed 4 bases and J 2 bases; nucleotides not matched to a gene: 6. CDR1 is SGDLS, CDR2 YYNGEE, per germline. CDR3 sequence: CASSSRTGGLTDTQYF. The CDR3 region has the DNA TGTGCCAGCAGCTCACGGACAGGGGGCCTCACAGATACGCAGTATTTT.

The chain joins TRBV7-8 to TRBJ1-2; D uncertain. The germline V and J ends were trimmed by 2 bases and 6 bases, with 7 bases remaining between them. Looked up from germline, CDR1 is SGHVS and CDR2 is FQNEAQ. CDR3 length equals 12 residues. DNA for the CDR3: TGTGCCAGCAGCTTACCAGGAGATGGCTACACCTTC. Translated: CASSLPGDGYTF.

This CDR3 reads CSVQQNTDTQYF. The CDR3 DNA reads TGCAGCGTTCAACAGAACACAGATACGCAGTATTTT. This sequence joins TRBV29-1 and TRBJ2-3; no clear D. The germline V gene encodes CDR1 SQVTM and CDR2 ANQGSEA. This CDR3 has 12 residues. Trimming removed 5 bases at V and 2 bases at J, with 8 bases between.

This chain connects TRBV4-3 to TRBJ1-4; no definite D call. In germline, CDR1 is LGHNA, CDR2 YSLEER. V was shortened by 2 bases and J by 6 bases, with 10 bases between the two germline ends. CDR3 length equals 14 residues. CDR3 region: CASSQIGRDEKLFF. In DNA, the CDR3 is TGCGCCAGCAGCCAAATAGGTCGCGATGAAAAACTGTTTTTT.

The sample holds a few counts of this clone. The CDR3 coding sequence is TGTGCCAGCAGCGCGCTGGGGACCCAGTACTTC. Its protein is CASSALGTQYF. The gene calls are TRBV7-9 and TRBJ2-5; D uncertain. The CDR3 loop spans 11 amino acids. The V end was cut by 5 bases, the J end by 7 bases, with 8 bases between. Germline V gene lookup returns CDR1 SEHNR and CDR2 FQNEAQ (reference sequence).

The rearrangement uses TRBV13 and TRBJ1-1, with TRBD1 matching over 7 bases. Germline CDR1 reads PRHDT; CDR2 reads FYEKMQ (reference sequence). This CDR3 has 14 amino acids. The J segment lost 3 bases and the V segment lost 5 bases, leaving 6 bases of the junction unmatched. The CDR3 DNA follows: TGTGCCAGCAGCCAGCAGACAGGGTACACTGAAGCTTTCTTT. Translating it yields CASSQQTGYTEAFF.

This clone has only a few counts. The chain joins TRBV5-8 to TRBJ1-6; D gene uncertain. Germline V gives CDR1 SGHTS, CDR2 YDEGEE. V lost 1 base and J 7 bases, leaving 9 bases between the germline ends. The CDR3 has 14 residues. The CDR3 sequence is CASSLIGLNSPLHF. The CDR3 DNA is TGTGCCAGCAGCTTGATCGGTCTGAATTCACCCCTCCACTTT.

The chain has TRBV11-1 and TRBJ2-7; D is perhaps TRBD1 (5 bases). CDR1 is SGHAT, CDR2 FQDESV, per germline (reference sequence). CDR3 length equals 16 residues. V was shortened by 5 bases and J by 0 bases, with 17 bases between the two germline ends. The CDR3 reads CASSLLRDSPSYEQYF. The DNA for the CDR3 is TGTGCCAGCAGCCTACTCCGAGACAGCCCCTCCTACGAGCAGTACTTC.

DNA of the CDR3: TGTGCCAGCAGCCGAAGTTATGAAAAACTGTTTTTT. This encodes CASSRSYEKLFF. This chain uses TRBV7-9 with TRBJ1-4; no clear D gene. The ends were cut back, 5 bases at V and 6 bases at J, with 7 bases in the middle. This CDR3 has 12 amino acids. Per germline, CDR1 SEHNR and CDR2 FQNEAQ (reference sequence).

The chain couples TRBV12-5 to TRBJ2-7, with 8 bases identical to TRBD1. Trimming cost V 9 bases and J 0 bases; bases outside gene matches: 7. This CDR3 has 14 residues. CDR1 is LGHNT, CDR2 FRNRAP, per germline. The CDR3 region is CARNRDRSSYEQYF. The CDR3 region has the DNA TGTGCTAGAAACCGGGACAGGAGCTCCTACGAGCAGTACTTC. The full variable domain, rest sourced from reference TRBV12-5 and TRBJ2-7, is DARVTQTPRHKVTEMGQEVTMRCQPILGHNTVFWYRQTMMQGLELLAYFRNRAPLDDSGMPKDRFSAEMPDATLATLKIQPSEPRDSAVYFCARNRDRSSYEQYFGPGTRLTVT.

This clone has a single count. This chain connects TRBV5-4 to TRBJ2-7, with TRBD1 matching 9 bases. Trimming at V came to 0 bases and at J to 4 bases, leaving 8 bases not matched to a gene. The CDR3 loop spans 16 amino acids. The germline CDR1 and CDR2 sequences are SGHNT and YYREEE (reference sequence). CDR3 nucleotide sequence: TGTGCCAGCAGCTTGGGAAAGGGACAGGGTCTATACGAGCAGTACTTC. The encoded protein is CASSLGKGQGLYEQYF. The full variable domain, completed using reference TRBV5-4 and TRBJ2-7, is ETGVTQSPTHLIKTRGQQVTLRCSSQSGHNTVSWYQQALGQGPQFIFQYYREEENGRGNFPPRFSGLQFPNYSSELNVNALELDDSALYLCASSLGKGQGLYEQYFGPGTRLTVT.

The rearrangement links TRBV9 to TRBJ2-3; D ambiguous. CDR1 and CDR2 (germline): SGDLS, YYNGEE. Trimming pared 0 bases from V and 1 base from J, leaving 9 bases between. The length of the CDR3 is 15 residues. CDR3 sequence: CASSVEVQGTDTQYF. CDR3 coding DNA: TGTGCCAGCAGCGTAGAGGTGCAGGGCACAGATACGCAGTATTTT.

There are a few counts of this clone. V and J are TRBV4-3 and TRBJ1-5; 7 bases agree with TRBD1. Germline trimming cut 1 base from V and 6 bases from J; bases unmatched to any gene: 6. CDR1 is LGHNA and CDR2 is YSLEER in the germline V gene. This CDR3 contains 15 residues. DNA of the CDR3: TGCGCCAGCAGCCAAGTTGCAGGGGGAACTCAGCCCCAGCATTTT. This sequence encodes CASSQVAGGTQPQHF.

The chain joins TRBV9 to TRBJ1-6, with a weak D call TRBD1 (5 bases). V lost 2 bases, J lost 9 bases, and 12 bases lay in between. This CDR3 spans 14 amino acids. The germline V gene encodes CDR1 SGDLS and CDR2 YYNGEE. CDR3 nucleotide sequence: TGTGCCAGCAGCGTGGGGGGAGAAGGTTCACCCCTCCACTTT. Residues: CASSVGGEGSPLHF.

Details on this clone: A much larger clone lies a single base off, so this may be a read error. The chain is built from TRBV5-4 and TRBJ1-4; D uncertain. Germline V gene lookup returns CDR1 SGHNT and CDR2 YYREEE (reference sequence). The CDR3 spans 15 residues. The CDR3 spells CASSQDGATNEKLFF. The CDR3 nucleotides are TGCGCCAGCAGCCAAGACGGTGCAACTAATGAAAAACTGTTTTTT.

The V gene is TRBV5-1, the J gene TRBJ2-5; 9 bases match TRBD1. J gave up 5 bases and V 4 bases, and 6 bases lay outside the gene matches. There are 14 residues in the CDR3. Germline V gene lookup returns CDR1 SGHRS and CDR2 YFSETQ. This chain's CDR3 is CASSPDRGRETQYF. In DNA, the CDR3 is TGCGCCAGCAGCCCCGACAGGGGGAGGGAGACCCAGTACTTC.

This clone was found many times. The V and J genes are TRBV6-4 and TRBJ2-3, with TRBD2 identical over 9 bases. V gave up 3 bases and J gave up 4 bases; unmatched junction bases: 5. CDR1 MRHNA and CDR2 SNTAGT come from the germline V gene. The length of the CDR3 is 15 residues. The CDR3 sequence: CASSDMAGGPDTQYF. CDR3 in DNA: TGTGCCAGCAGTGATATGGCGGGGGGGCCAGATACGCAGTATTTT.

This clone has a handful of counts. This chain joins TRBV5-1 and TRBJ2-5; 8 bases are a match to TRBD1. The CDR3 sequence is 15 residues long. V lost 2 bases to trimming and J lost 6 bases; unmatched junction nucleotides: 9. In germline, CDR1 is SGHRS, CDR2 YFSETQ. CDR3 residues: CASSFLQGEGKTQYF. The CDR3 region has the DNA TGCGCCAGCAGCTTTCTACAGGGGGAAGGAAAGACCCAGTACTTC.

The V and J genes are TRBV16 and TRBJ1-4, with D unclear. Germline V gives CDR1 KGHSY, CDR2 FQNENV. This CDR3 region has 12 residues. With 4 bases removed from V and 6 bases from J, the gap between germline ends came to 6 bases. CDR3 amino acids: CASSLSDEKLFF. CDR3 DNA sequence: TGTGCCAGCAGCCTTAGCGATGAAAAACTGTTTTTT. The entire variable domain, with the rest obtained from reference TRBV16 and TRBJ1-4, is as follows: GEEVAQTPKHLVRGEGQKAKLYCAPIKGHSYVFWYQQVLKNEFKFLISFQNENVFDETGMPKERFSAKCLPNSPCSLEIQATKLEDSAVYFCASSLSDEKLFFGSGTQLSVL.